This T cell receptor beta chain stems from a study of CD8 T cells in Susac syndrome. In the study overall: When their blood was taken, the Susac syndrome patients had either not yet had any therapy, were taking corticosteroids, or were taking intravenous immunoglobulin alone.

Germline CDR1 is MDHEN and CDR2 is SYDVKM. J was trimmed by 6 bases and V by 6 bases; bases with no gene match: 11. The CDR3 is 16 residues long. Random hexamers served to reverse transcribe about 0.5 to 1 ug RNA. Amplification of the TCR beta CDR3 was carried out by immunoSEQ multiplex PCR, which spanned a total of 54 Vbeta and 13 Jbeta segments. TCRdb used MiXCR to reprocess the immunoSEQ multiplex PCR reads, holding one entry per CDR3 protein. The repertoire holds 85,000 to 95,000 distinct CDR3 sequences, about 95% seen once, with 0.3% in the top ten. The sample taken for sequencing was CD4+ T cells from PBMCs. V and J are TRBV28 and TRBJ1-6; 7 bases line up with TRBD1. The clonotype was recovered from a human donor with Susac syndrome. The CDR3 DNA sequence: TGTGCCAGCAGCAATTTGTGGGACAGTGGTAATTCACCCCTCCACTTT. Amino acids: CASSNLWDSGNSPLHF.